The present entry profiles one T cell receptor (beta chain) with its context. Antigen: not known. These data originate in a study of cytomegalovirus exposure and HLA in healthy donors. Overall study results and limits: In a later analysis, compared with equally common non-associated chains, HLA-associated beta chains were more expanded.

Germline V gives CDR1 LNHNV, CDR2 YYDKDF (reference sequence). CDR3 length: 14 amino acids. V lost 6 bases, J lost 0 bases, and 3 bases stayed unmatched. PCR was performed using 60 Vbeta and 13 Jbeta primers. Method: immunoSEQ multiplex PCR; TCRdb's copy keeps in-frame clones and lacks some. The data hold 200,000 or so clones, with 75% to 85% observed a single time. As for the donors, each was a healthy bone marrow donor. The receptor comes from a woman aged 45 to 65 in good health and CMV-seropositive. The chain has TRBV15 and TRBJ2-7, with TRBD1 identical over 9 bases. Sequenced sample: PBMCs. CDR3 bases: TGTGCCACCAGACCACAGGGGGCCTCCTACGAGCAGTACTTC. The encoded protein is CATRPQGASYEQYF. Drawing the rest from reference TRBV15 and TRBJ2-7, the complete variable domain is DAMVIQNPRYQVTQFGKPVTLSCSQTLNHNVMYWYQQKSSQAPKLLFHYYDKDFNNEADTPDNFQSRRPNTSFCFLDIRSPGLGDTAMYLCATRPQGASYEQYFGPGTRLTVT.